The 4 T cell receptor beta chains presented below share a single source sample, sequenced in a study of blood T cell repertoires in COVID-19. Using immunoSEQ multiplex PCR, the repertoire was profiled, and TCRdb retains in-frame clones only, with some absent. The repertoire holds some 410,000 clones, with approximately 88% as singletons. The specimen sequenced was PBMCs or T cells enriched from blood (not recorded which). These receptors all come from a woman aged 25-40 years with acute COVID-19.

The rearrangement uses TRBV7-2 and TRBJ1-3; D unclear. This CDR3 is built from 14 residues. Germline CDR1 SGHTA, CDR2 FQGNSA. Trimming cost V 6 bases and J 4 bases, with 13 bases left between them. The CDR3 reads CASRLGGSGNTIYF. The CDR3 DNA follows: TGTGCCAGCAGACTGGGAGGGTCCGGAAACACCATATATTTT.

The chain combines TRBV27 with TRBJ2-2, with 7 bases identical to TRBD1. CDR1 is MNHEY, CDR2 SMNVEV, per germline (reference sequence). This CDR3 spans 14 amino acids. Unmatched junction bases numbered 5, after V lost 3 bases and J lost 7 bases. The DNA of the CDR3 is TGTGCCAGCAGTTTGAGGGGGCCGGGCGGGGAGCTGTTTTTT. As protein: CASSLRGPGGELFF.

This clone came up a few times. The rearrangement uses TRBV5-1 and TRBJ1-1, with 9 bases identical to TRBD1. The germline CDR1 and CDR2 sequences are SGHRS and YFSETQ. V lost 4 bases to trimming and J lost 0 bases; unmatched junction nucleotides: 4. This CDR3 is 15 amino acids long. The CDR3 nucleotides are TGCGCCAGCAGCCCGGGACAGGGAATGAACACTGAAGCTTTCTTT. The encoded protein is CASSPGQGMNTEAFF.

This clone came up a few times. This CDR3 is CASSLGSGTVREKLFF. In nucleotides, the CDR3 is TGTGCCAGCAGTTTAGGGTCCGGGACAGTGCGGGAAAAACTGTTTTTT. The chain joins TRBV28 to TRBJ1-4; 7 bases are a match to TRBD1. CDR1 and CDR2 from the germline V gene are MDHEN and SYDVKM. Trimming at V came to 2 bases and at J to 8 bases, leaving 11 bases not matched to a gene. The CDR3 loop spans 16 amino acids.